This paragraph covers one T cell receptor (beta chain) sequence. Its antigen is not known. The authors amplified TCR beta CDR3 regions, and they did so from RNA transcripts for repertoire sequencing. In the first round, RT-PCR was carried out with HTBI primers, and a multiplex PCR formed the second round. In TCRdb, the multiplex PCR reads were re-called with MiXCR into one record per CDR3 protein. Seen here are almost 750,000 distinct CDR3 sequences, 35% to 50% observed once, and the top ten hold 44%. In germline, CDR1 is SGHKS, CDR2 YYEKEE (reference sequence). Trimming cost V 4 bases and J 7 bases; bases outside gene matches: 16. This CDR3 contains 16 residues. This sample was included in a study of Graves' ophthalmopathy and Graves' hyperthyroidism. Study-level background: Peripheral blood was obtained at first diagnosis, ahead of any treatment. Study results and limitations: Most expanded clonotypes in thyroid above 0.001 frequency also showed up in blood. The study's model predicted ophthalmopathy progression at about 64% sensitivity and about 72% specificity.

Each diagnosis was determined on the basis of clinical symptoms, serum thyroxine, TRAb, thyroid ultrasound and orbital computed tomography. The specimen sequenced was peripheral blood. The TCR sequence derives from an adult man with Graves' ophthalmopathy. This sequence joins TRBV5-5 and TRBJ2-7; 8 bases are a match to TRBD1. The CDR3 region is CASSQERGQGLEEQYF. In DNA form, the CDR3 reads TGTGCCAGCAGCCAAGAGAGAGGACAGGGCCTAGAGGAGCAGTACTTC.